This TCR beta chain was sequenced for a study of identifying expanded T cells in peripheral blood. Broader study findings: Across healthy donors, higher total template counts meant significantly greater approximately 2-week count variance. Technical replicates showed around 1.2 changed clones; about two weeks about 16.4; four weeks 19.

TCRdb keeps only in-frame clones here, not all; method: immunoSEQ multiplex PCR. The sample shows roughly 90,000 clones, roughly 84% of them seen only once. During the collection period, no donor immune events like infections were recorded. This CDR3 spans 15 amino acids. V lost 6 bases to trimming and J lost 4 bases, with 18 bases between them. Germline CDR1 is MNHNY and CDR2 is SVGAGI (reference sequence). This clone was counted a few times. Its target is unknown. V usage is TRBV6-6 and J usage is TRBJ1-1; D perhaps matches TRBD1 (5 bases). The sequenced sample consisted of blood. This TCR was recovered from a person aged 18 to 70 in good health. CDR3 protein: CASSQGSLRSTEAFF. Here the CDR3 DNA reads TGTGCCAGCAGCCAGGGATCCCTCAGGAGCACTGAAGCTTTCTTT.